This T cell receptor (beta chain) derives from a study of metastatic and nonmetastatic thyroid tumors (dated by TCRdb to the early 2020s). Concerning the study at large: Repertoires from peripheral blood and from tumor or nodule tissue samples of malignant and benign thyroid patients were compared. The paper's findings and limits, for the study overall: In both blood and tumor samples, TCR beta diversity was reported to be significantly higher in malignant tumors than in benign nodules.

Between the V and J ends, shortened by 8 bases and 8 bases respectively, the junction contains 13 bases. CDR1 and CDR2, per the germline V gene, are MGHRA and YSYEKL. The CDR3 measures 13 amino acids from cysteine to phenylalanine. Only CDR3 DNA is held: 39 bases, read in frame from base 1. None of the patients had been given any treatment before thyroid surgery. Using T-cell receptor beta sequencing, the study looked back at clinical samples from patients collected from the early 2010s to the late 2010s. Receptor libraries were prepared by PCR. Sequencer: Illumina HiSeq 4000. High-throughput sequencing was used to profile the TCR beta-chain CDR3 region of every patient. Per the original workflow: CDR3 differences across clinicopathological groups were used to build a classifier for discriminating distant-metastatic papillary thyroid cancer patients. To measure repertoire diversity the researchers used the Shannon index, while the Morisita-Horn index served to gauge how similar the tumor and blood repertoires were. TCRdb reworked the public reads: Q25 trimming with fastp, MiXCR clone assembly, productive beta chains retained. The V and J calls shown here were made by TCRdb, not taken from the authors' results. This sample is represented by about 26,000 clones; around 14% of them were singletons. The top ten clones comprise about 3.3% of the sample.

As regards this clone: Its antigen remains undetermined. Within one base of it there is no much larger clone, and no base qualities were kept.

Material for sequencing was blood. The sequence came from a female donor with papillary thyroid cancer or a benign thyroid nodule (not recorded which). Some clones in this sample may be carry-over from other donors' samples. The rearrangement combines TRBV4-1 with TRBJ1-6; too little of a D gene remains to name it. The CDR3 corresponds to CASQDLSDSPLHF. In nucleotides, the sequence is TGCGCCAGCCAAGATTTGTCCGATTCACCCCTCCACTTT.